Presented here are 29 T cell receptor beta chains from one specimen sequenced in a study of Tregs in tolerant kidney transplant recipients. Only in-frame clones appear in the TCRdb table, and some are missing; sequencing was by immunoSEQ multiplex PCR. The table records approximately 65,000 clones, over 80% of them present only once. Sequenced material: CD4+ T cells from blood. The source of these receptors is a human donor in good health.

V is TRBV21-1 and J is TRBJ1-4. TRBV21-1 is recorded as a pseudogene. CDR3 length: 10 amino acids. The CDR3, as DNA: TGTGCCAGCAGCCCCGGGGAACTGTTTTTT. It specifies CASSPGELFF.

V and J are TRBV30 and TRBJ2-7; the match to TRBD2 covers 11 bases. The CDR3 is 14 residues long. The J segment lost 0 bases and the V segment lost 5 bases, leaving 3 bases of the junction unmatched. Germline CDR1 and CDR2: GTSNPN and SVGIG (reference sequence). CDR3 amino acids: CAWASGGLSYEQYF. DNA of the CDR3: TGTGCCTGGGCTAGCGGGGGGCTCTCCTACGAGCAGTACTTC. The full variable domain, completed using reference TRBV30 and TRBJ2-7, is SQTIHQWPATLVQPVGSPLSLECTVEGTSNPNLYWYRQAAGRGLQLLFYSVGIGQISSEVPQNLSASRPQDRQFILSSKKLLLSDSGFYLCAWASGGLSYEQYFGPGTRLTVT.

The chain carries TRBV20-1 and TRBJ2-1; D is ambiguous. The germline V and J ends were trimmed by 5 bases and 7 bases, with 6 bases remaining between them. Germline CDR1 DFQATT, CDR2 SNEGSKA (reference sequence). The CDR3 runs 10 residues. CDR3 DNA: TGCAGTGCTGACCGAAATGAGCAGTTCTTC. Its protein product is CSADRNEQFF.

This chain uses TRBV6-5 with TRBJ2-7; 8 nucleotides agree with TRBD2. Germline lookup yields CDR1 MNHEY and CDR2 SVGAGI. J lost 2 bases, V lost 5 bases, and 5 bases had no gene match. The CDR3 covers 14 residues. CDR3 in DNA: TGTGCCAGCAGTAATTTAGCGGGGACCTACGAGCAGTACTTC. Its translation is CASSNLAGTYEQYF.

This clone appeared a single time. The chain employs TRBV12-5 and TRBJ1-4; 11 bases are a match to TRBD1. Germline values: CDR1 LGHNT, CDR2 FRNRAP. The CDR3 is 17 amino acids. V gave up 3 bases and J gave up 6 bases; unmatched junction bases: 9. The CDR3: CASGFSLSGQGDEKLFF. The CDR3 DNA follows: TGTGCTAGTGGTTTCTCCCTCTCGGGACAGGGGGATGAAAAACTGTTTTTT.

This clone occurred once. The chain carries TRBV29-1 and TRBJ2-5, with unresolved D. The CDR3 extends over 11 amino acids. Trimming stripped 4 bases from V and 3 bases from J, with 6 bases between. Germline V CDR1 and CDR2: SQVTM, ANQGSEA. CDR3 nucleotide sequence: TGCAGCGTTGTACGTGAAGAGACCCAGTACTTC. Protein: CSVVREETQYF.

The rearrangement links TRBV4-2 to TRBJ2-6; TRBD1 might be the D (6 bases). The CDR3 extends over 18 amino acids. In germline, CDR1 is LGHNA, CDR2 YNFKEQ. Trimming shortened V by 5 bases and J by 4 bases, and 21 bases separated the two germline ends. The CDR3 DNA sequence: TGTGCCAGCAGCTCCGGAGGCACAGGGCCTCGCGGGGCCAACGTCCTGACTTTC. It specifies CASSSGGTGPRGANVLTF.

The chain links TRBV2 to TRBJ2-1; 9 nucleotides match TRBD1. J was trimmed by 2 bases and V by 8 bases; bases with no gene match: 7. The CDR3 sequence is 15 residues long. Germline loops: CDR1 SNHLY, CDR2 FYNNEI. The CDR3 reads CASRPRTGAYNEQFF. In DNA, the CDR3 is TGTGCCAGCCGACCGAGGACAGGGGCCTACAATGAGCAGTTCTTC.

The sample holds a few counts of this clone. The V call is TRBV5-1, the J call TRBJ2-1; D ambiguous. CDR1 and CDR2 from the germline V gene are SGHRS and YFSETQ. CDR3 size: 11 residues. V lost 7 bases, J lost 5 bases, and 7 bases lay in between. CDR3 in amino acids: CASVLDNEQFF. The CDR3 DNA sequence: TGCGCCAGCGTACTCGACAATGAGCAGTTCTTC.

The rearrangement joins TRBV5-1 to TRBJ2-3; 15 positions match TRBD2. The germline V gene encodes CDR1 SGHRS and CDR2 YFSETQ. The CDR3 is 16 residues long. V gave up 4 bases and J gave up 3 bases; unmatched junction bases: 3. Here the CDR3 DNA reads TGCGCCAGCAGCGCCGGGACTAGCGGGGGGACAGATACGCAGTATTTT. As protein: CASSAGTSGGTDTQYF.

Note on this clone: Distinct nucleotide sequences in the sample also encode this CDR3. The CDR3, as DNA: TGTGCCAGCAGCTTAGGACTAGCGGGGGCAGATACGCAGTATTTT. It is translated as CASSLGLAGADTQYF. The chain is built from TRBV5-6 and TRBJ2-3, with TRBD2 identical over 13 bases. Germline loops: CDR1 SGHDT, CDR2 YYEEEE. The J segment lost 4 bases and the V segment lost 2 bases, leaving 1 base of the junction unmatched. This CDR3 is 15 amino acids long.

This clone was seen a handful of times. The chain couples TRBV7-3 to TRBJ2-3, with TRBD1 matching 7 bases. Germline V CDR1 and CDR2: SGHTA, FQGTGA. V was clipped by 5 bases and J by 2 bases; unmatched bases: 7. The CDR3 has 15 amino acids. The DNA for the CDR3 is TGTGCCAGCAGCCGGACAGGAGTCCCCACAGATACGCAGTATTTT. It yields the protein CASSRTGVPTDTQYF.

The count of this clone is one. The chain links TRBV7-8 to TRBJ2-1; the match to TRBD2 covers 9 bases. This CDR3 comprises 16 residues. CDR1 and CDR2 from the germline V gene are SGHVS and FQNEAQ. V shed 4 bases and J 8 bases; nucleotides not matched to a gene: 12. CDR3 loop: CASSSLAGVSYDEQFF. The CDR3 DNA reads TGTGCCAGCAGCTCATTAGCGGGAGTCTCGTACGATGAGCAGTTCTTC.

The chain is built from TRBV5-1 and TRBJ2-2; D remains unclear. Germline CDR1 reads SGHRS; CDR2 reads YFSETQ. V was cut by 0 bases and J by 6 bases, with 12 bases left in between. The CDR3 loop spans 15 amino acids. CDR3 DNA sequence: TGCGCCAGCAGCTTGGAGCTTACAATGGCCGGGGAGCTGTTTTTT. Its translation is CASSLELTMAGELFF.

The rearrangement joins TRBV18 to TRBJ1-2; 9 nucleotides line up with TRBD1. J gave up 8 bases and V 6 bases, and 10 bases lay outside the gene matches. CDR1 KGHSH and CDR2 LQKENI come from the germline V gene. The CDR3 totals 14 residues. The CDR3 loop reads CASSRGQGVKGYTF. The CDR3 DNA follows: TGTGCCAGCTCGCGGGGACAGGGAGTGAAGGGCTACACCTTC.

The sample holds a few counts of this clone. V gene TRBV9 combines with J gene TRBJ2-3; 9 bases agree with TRBD1. Germline V gene sequence: CDR1 SGDLS, CDR2 YYNGEE. Trimming at V came to 4 bases and at J to 3 bases, leaving 9 bases not matched to a gene. The CDR3 runs to 16 residues. Written as DNA, the CDR3 is TGTGCCAGCAGCATCGGACAGGGGAGTTCGACAGATACGCAGTATTTT. It translates to CASSIGQGSSTDTQYF. Together with reference TRBV9 and TRBJ2-3, the CDR3 gives the full variable domain: DSGVTQTPKHLITATGQRVTLRCSPRSGDLSVYWYQQSLDQGLQFLIQYYNGEERAKGNILERFSAQQFPDLHSELNLSSLELGDSALYFCASSIGQGSSTDTQYFGPGTRLTVL.

The chain has TRBV18 and TRBJ2-3; no definite D call. This CDR3 region has 15 residues. Per germline, CDR1 KGHSH and CDR2 LQKENI. V shed 1 base and J shed 0 bases, with 8 bases lying between them. CDR3 DNA sequence: TGTGCCAGCTCACCACTTGGGTGGAGCACAGATACGCAGTATTTT. Translating it yields CASSPLGWSTDTQYF.

This clone was found a few times. The chain employs TRBV7-3 and TRBJ2-5; 7 bases are shared with TRBD1. Germline CDR1 and CDR2: SGHTA and FQGTGA. The V and J ends lost 5 bases and 4 bases, in that order; junction bases with no gene match: 4. The CDR3 spans 13 residues. The chain's CDR3 is CASSRNRGETQYF. The CDR3 DNA sequence: TGTGCCAGCAGCCGTAACAGGGGAGAGACCCAGTACTTC.

The chain couples TRBV2 to TRBJ2-3; no clear D. CDR1 SNHLY and CDR2 FYNNEI come from the germline V gene. Trimming stripped 1 base from V and 6 bases from J, with 8 bases between. The length of the CDR3 is 13 residues. The DNA for the CDR3 is TGTGCCAGCAGTGAAGAGCTAGATGATACGCAGTATTTT. The encoded protein is CASSEELDDTQYF.

The chain combines TRBV7-9 with TRBJ2-1; D not certain. Trimming stripped 5 bases from V and 9 bases from J, with 11 bases between. Germline-derived CDR1 and CDR2 are SEHNR and FQNEAQ (reference sequence). The CDR3 has 12 amino acids. In DNA form, the CDR3 reads TGTGCCAGCAGCCCCATGGTTGGTGAGCAGTTCTTC. This gives the protein CASSPMVGEQFF.

The chain has TRBV7-6 and TRBJ2-5; either TRBD1 or TRBD2 may fit D (5 bases each). CDR1 and CDR2 (germline): SGHVS, FNYEAQ. V lost 3 bases to trimming and J lost 5 bases, with 22 bases between them. The CDR3 consists of 17 residues. CDR3 region: CASSLPVFRLGEETQYF. The CDR3 region has the DNA TGTGCCAGCAGCTTGCCCGTATTTAGGCTAGGGGAGGAGACCCAGTACTTC.

The chain has TRBV21-1 and TRBJ2-7. TRBV21-1 is annotated as a pseudogene. This CDR3 is built from 16 residues. The CDR3 protein is CASSRRTTLGSYEQYF. As DNA, the CDR3 is TGTGCCAGCAGCCGTCGCACAACCTTGGGGTCCTACGAGCAGTACTTC.

This chain links TRBV7-2 with TRBJ2-1; D is unresolved. Germline lookup yields CDR1 SGHTA and CDR2 FQGNSA. V was shortened by 3 bases and J by 10 bases, with 7 bases between the two germline ends. The CDR3 consists of 11 residues. CDR3 nucleotides: TGTGCCAGCAGCTTCACACGCGAGCAGTTCTTC. It is translated as CASSFTREQFF.

The J gene is TRBJ1-5, the V gene TRBV27; D gene uncertain. Germline V gene sequence: CDR1 MNHEY, CDR2 SMNVEV (reference sequence). This CDR3 has 13 amino acids. Trimming took off 0 bases at V and 3 bases at J, with 3 bases between the two ends. CDR3 region: CASSLSYNQPQHF. The CDR3 DNA sequence: TGTGCCAGCAGTTTATCGTACAATCAGCCCCAGCATTTT.

This sequence joins TRBV7-3 and TRBJ2-1; D may be TRBD2 (6 bases). V lost 4 bases, J lost 4 bases, and 11 bases lay in between. In germline, CDR1 is SGHTA, CDR2 FQGTGA. This CDR3 comprises 14 residues. CDR3 protein: CASSWGGEYNEQFF. The CDR3 DNA follows: TGTGCCAGCAGCTGGGGCGGGGAGTACAATGAGCAGTTCTTC.

The genes are TRBV6-5 and TRBJ2-7; perhaps TRBD2 as D (7 bases). This CDR3 has 13 residues. V lost 9 bases to trimming and J lost 5 bases, with 17 bases between them. Germline CDR1 reads MNHEY; CDR2 reads SVGAGI. Written as DNA, the CDR3 is TGTGCCAGTCACCGGGGGGCTGGGAACGAGCAGTACTTC. Translating it yields CASHRGAGNEQYF.

This chain joins TRBV4-1 and TRBJ2-1; 12 bases line up with TRBD2. Per the germline V gene, CDR1 is MGHRA and CDR2 is YSYEKL. The CDR3 length is 16 residues. The junction had 9 bases not matched to a gene; V was cut back by 4 bases and J by 8 bases. As DNA, the CDR3 is TGCGCCAGCAGCCGGGGGGGACTAGCGGGTTTCGATGAGCAGTTCTTC. Protein sequence: CASSRGGLAGFDEQFF.

The chain couples TRBV5-4 to TRBJ1-1; 8 bases match TRBD1. The CDR3 loop spans 14 amino acids. CDR1 and CDR2 from the germline V gene are SGHNT and YYREEE (reference sequence). With 4 bases clipped from V and 0 bases from J, the junction kept 2 bases outside the gene matches. This CDR3 is CASSPRGLNTEAFF. CDR3 DNA sequence: TGTGCCAGCAGCCCCAGGGGGCTGAACACTGAAGCTTTCTTT.

The rearrangement links TRBV11-2 to TRBJ2-5, with D tentatively TRBD1 or TRBD2 (5 bases each). V was trimmed by 1 base and J by 2 bases, leaving 11 bases between them. In germline, CDR1 is SGHAT, CDR2 FQNNGV. The CDR3 is 15 amino acids. The CDR3: CASSLASWGQETQYF. The CDR3 nucleotides are TGTGCCAGCAGCTTAGCCTCTTGGGGGCAAGAGACCCAGTACTTC.